A selection of T cell receptor beta chains follows, all from one sample in a study of blood T cell repertoires in COVID-19. Clones were read by immunoSEQ multiplex PCR, and TCRdb kept only the in-frame ones, dropping some. The table lists roughly 230,000 clones, over 75% of them singletons. Sample: peripheral blood. All receptors derive from a human donor in a cohort sampled during active COVID-19. Each CDR3 is given with its conserved first and last residue. A D gene is named only where the DNA matches it firmly.

TRBV27,TRBJ2-7,NA,TGTGCCAGCAGTTTAGGGGCGACAGGATCCTACGAGCAGTACTTC,CASSLGATGSYEQYF
TRBV4-2,TRBJ2-7,NA,TGTGCCAGCAGCCAAGACTCCAGCTACGAGCAGTACTTC,CASSQDSSYEQYF
TRBV7-2,TRBJ2-5,TRBD1,TGTGCCAGCAGCTTCAACGAGGGGGCCGAGACCCAGTACTTC,CASSFNEGAETQYF
TRBV7-8,TRBJ2-7,TRBD1,TGTGCCAGCAGCCCGGGGACAGGGATCGACGAGCAGTACTTC,CASSPGTGIDEQYF
TRBV4-1,TRBJ1-1,TRBD1,TGCGCCAGCAGCCACCGACAGGGTGACCCGGGTACTGAAGCTTTCTTT,CASSHRQGDPGTEAFF
TRBV6-5,TRBJ1-3,TRBD1,TGTGCCAGCAGTTCGACAGGGTGGGCAAACACCATATATTTT,CASSSTGWANTIYF
TRBV14,TRBJ2-1,TRBD2,TGTGCCAGCAGCCAAGCCCTTAGCGGGGGCTCCTACAATGAGCAGTTCTTC,CASSQALSGGSYNEQFF
TRBV28,TRBJ2-7,TRBD2,TGTGCCAGCAGTTTTAGCGGGAGCTCCTACGAGCAGTACTTC,CASSFSGSSYEQYF
TRBV18,TRBJ1-2,TRBD1,TGTGCCAGCTTCCCGGGACAGGCACCCTATGGCTACACCTTC,CASFPGQAPYGYTF
TRBV28,TRBJ2-7,TRBD2,TGTGCCAGCAGTTCGGGACTAGCGGGAGGGCTTGTACCCGAGCAGTACTTC,CASSSGLAGGLVPEQYF